This TCR beta chain was recovered during a study of T cells in Graves' hyperthyroidism and ophthalmopathy. V shed 5 bases, J shed 1 base, and the junction held 2 bases outside the gene matches. Germline V gives CDR1 MNHEY, CDR2 SMNVEV (reference sequence). This CDR3 contains 14 residues. Template material for amplifying TCR beta CDR3 regions consisted of RNA transcripts. The HTBI primer set served for first-round RT-PCR of the TCR CDR3. One entry per CDR3 protein results from TCRdb running MiXCR on the multiplex PCR reads. The repertoire consists of approximately 530,000 distinct CDR3 sequences, with 16% occurring once and the leading ten covering 15% to 20%. Study-wide findings and caveats: Blood also carried most thyroid clonotypes expanded above 0.001.

This clonotype was counted ten times or more. Its specificity is not known. The V and J genes are TRBV27 and TRBJ1-1; 9 nucleotides match TRBD1. The sample taken for sequencing was blood. The TCR comes from a woman under 30 with Graves' hyperthyroidism. DNA for the CDR3: TGTGCCAGCAGTACAGGGGGCGGGAACACTGAAGCTTTCTTT. Translated: CASSTGGGNTEAFF.